Sequencing of this T cell receptor (beta chain) was carried out in a study of blood T cells in healthy people across ages. There are 14 residues in the CDR3. V was pared by 0 bases and J by 2 bases, with 6 bases between. Per the germline V gene, CDR1 is KGHSH and CDR2 is LQKENI. Staff drew approximately 9.7 milliliters of peripheral blood from each donor. Sample-barcoded 5' priming and a J-beta primer mix drove a second PCR of roughly 7 to 11 cycles. TCRdb reprocessed the 5' RACE reads with MiXCR, giving one entry per CDR3 protein. The table lists roughly 800,000 distinct CDR3 sequences, 36% of them singletons, with 10% to 15% in the top ten. A few counts support this clonotype.

The receptor was isolated from a man younger than 35 in good health. The material sequenced was blood. J is TRBJ2-3 and V is TRBV18; D gene uncertain. The CDR3 loop is CASSPPSATDTQYF. CDR3 bases: TGTGCCAGCTCACCACCGTCTGCCACAGATACGCAGTATTTT.